The source of this T cell receptor beta chain is a study of cytomegalovirus exposure and HLA in healthy donors. Study as a whole: Ancestry clustering placed about 86% of roughly 410 genotyped donors in the Caucasian-associated cluster. The study's findings and limits: The analysis excluded some indistinguishable V segments, including TRBV6-2 and TRBV6-3. There were some public TCRs occurring in many donors, but most TCR sequences were rare. Later analysis suggested links between common viral pathogens and several top significant clusters.

Comment on this clone: Its cognate antigen is unknown.

60 Vbeta and 13 Jbeta primers were used in PCR. The repertoire was sequenced with immunoSEQ multiplex PCR; TCRdb's copy has only in-frame clones and lacks some. The data show over 150,000 clones, over 65% seen once. The CDR3 sequence is 16 residues long. Germline CDR1 and CDR2: SGHRS and YFSETQ. V shed 4 bases and J shed 5 bases, with 21 bases lying between them. This sequence originates from a woman aged 40 to 50 in good health and CMV-seronegative. Sequencing was carried out using PBMCs. V and J are TRBV5-1 and TRBJ2-5, with D possibly being TRBD2 (6 bases). This CDR3 is CASSLKLSGEGETQYF. The CDR3, as DNA: TGCGCCAGCAGCCTGAAGCTTAGCGGCGAGGGGGAGACCCAGTACTTC. Full variable domain (missing parts from reference TRBV5-1 and TRBJ2-5): KAGVTQTPRYLIKTRGQQVTLSCSPISGHRSVSWYQQTPGQGLQFLFEYFSETQRNKGNFPGRFSGRQFSNSRSEMNVSTLELGDSALYLCASSLKLSGEGETQYFGPGTRLLVL.